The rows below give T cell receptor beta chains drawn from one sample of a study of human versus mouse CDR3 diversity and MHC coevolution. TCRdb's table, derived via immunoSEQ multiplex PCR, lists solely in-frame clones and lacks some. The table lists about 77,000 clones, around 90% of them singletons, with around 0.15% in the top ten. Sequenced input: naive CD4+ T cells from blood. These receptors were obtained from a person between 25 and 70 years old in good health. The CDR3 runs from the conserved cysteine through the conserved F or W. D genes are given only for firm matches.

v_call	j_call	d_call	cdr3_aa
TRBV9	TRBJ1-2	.	CASSATGTANYGYTF
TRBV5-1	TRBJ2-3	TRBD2	CASDRIPKGGGVSTDTQYF
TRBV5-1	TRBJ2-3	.	CASSLGDGNPTDTQYF
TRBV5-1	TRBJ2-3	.	CASSLESSTADTQYF
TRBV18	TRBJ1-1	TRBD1	CASSPQGVGTEAFF
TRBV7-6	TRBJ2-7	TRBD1	CASSRTGSYEQYF
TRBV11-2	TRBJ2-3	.	CASSLKGLSSTDTQYF
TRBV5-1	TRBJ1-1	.	CASSAEEGTEAFF
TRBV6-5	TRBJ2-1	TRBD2	CVSAVLAGFEQFF
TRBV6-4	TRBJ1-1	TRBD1	CASRSGQGLMTFF
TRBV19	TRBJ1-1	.	CASGTTGAVNTEAFF
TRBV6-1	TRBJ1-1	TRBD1	CASSKTGSMNTEAFF
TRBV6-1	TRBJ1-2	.	CASSMSDGHYGYTF
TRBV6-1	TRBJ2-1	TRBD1	CASSPPGQGATEQFF
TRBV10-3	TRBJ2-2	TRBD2	CAIGGGPGELFF
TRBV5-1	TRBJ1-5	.	CASSLSTGSNQPQHF
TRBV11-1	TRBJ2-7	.	CASSRTYEQYF
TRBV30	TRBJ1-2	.	CAWRIGSGYTF
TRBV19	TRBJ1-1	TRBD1	CASSIGQGGNTEAFF
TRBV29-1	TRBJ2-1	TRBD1	CSAQTGVYNEQFF